Listed below are T cell receptor beta chains from one sample, sequenced in a study of CD8 T cells in ankylosing spondylitis. TCRdb independently ran MiXCR on the 5' RACE reads; one entry per CDR3 protein. Among 300,000 to 400,000 distinct CDR3 sequences listed, roughly 14% were seen once. Sequencing was done on a sample of blood, either unsorted or a sorted T cell fraction (not recorded which). These receptors were taken from a male donor with ankylosing spondylitis or in good health (not recorded which). CDR3s include the opening cysteine and the closing phenylalanine or tryptophan. A D gene is named only where the DNA matches it firmly. A row's size may be missing; if present it is once, few, many or a size class.

clone size	D gene	V gene	J gene	CDR3 DNA	CDR3 protein
-	-	TRBV6-5	TRBJ2-1	TGTGCCAGCAGTTACTATGAACAGGGCCAGCAGTTCTTC	CASSYYEQGQQFF
few	-	TRBV12-3/TRBV12-4	TRBJ1-1	TGTGCCAGCAGTTTTACCGGGGCCCGGAACACTGAAGCTTTCTTT	CASSFTGARNTEAFF
-	TRBD1	TRBV29-1	TRBJ1-2	TGCAGCGCCCCGGGATCACAGGGGGGCTACACCTTC	CSAPGSQGGYTF
-	-	TRBV9	TRBJ2-5	TGTGCCAGCAGCCCGAGTTGGTACCAAGAGACCCAGTACTTC	CASSPSWYQETQYF
-	TRBD1	TRBV5-1	TRBJ2-2	TGCGCCAGTAACTCCGGGACAGGGGTAACCGGGGAGCTGTTTTTT	CASNSGTGVTGELFF
-	-	TRBV29-1	TRBJ2-4	TGCAGCGTTGAAGATTTCGTACACCAAAACATTCTGTACTTC	CSVEDFVHQNILYF
-	-	TRBV27	TRBJ2-5	TGTGCCAGCAGCTCCATAGAAGGACGGGACCAAGAGACCCAGTACTTC	CASSSIEGRDQETQYF
few	-	TRBV2	TRBJ1-1	TGTGCCAGCAGCGAAACCGGGACGGCGAACACTGAAGCTTTCTTT	CASSETGTANTEAFF
few	-	TRBV6-2/TRBV6-3	TRBJ2-3	TGTGCCAGCAGTTACCACAACACAGATACGCAGTATTTT	CASSYHNTDTQYF
-	-	TRBV5-6	TRBJ1-2	TGTGCCAGCAGCTTGGACGCCAGCCTGAGGAGCTATGGCTACACCTTC	CASSLDASLRSYGYTF
-	-	TRBV6-1	TRBJ1-1	TGTGCCAGCAGCCCTTCGGGGGACACTGAAGCTTTCTTT	CASSPSGDTEAFF
few	TRBD1	TRBV29-1	TRBJ1-4	TGCAGCGCCAAAACAGGGGGGATTGAAAAACTGTTTTTT	CSAKTGGIEKLFF
-	-	TRBV30	TRBJ1-4	TGTGCCTGGAGTGTTTCTGGAGAAAAACTGTTTTTT	CAWSVSGEKLFF
few	-	TRBV7-9	TRBJ2-3	TGTGCCAGCAGCTCGACCAGGGCCCTCACAGATACGCAGTATTTT	CASSSTRALTDTQYF
many	-	TRBV4-1	TRBJ1-4	TGCGCCAGCAGCCCTTTGGCCCTGGGCTTTCCTGAAAAACTGTTTTTT	CASSPLALGFPEKLFF
few	TRBD2	TRBV6-1	TRBJ2-2	TGTGCCAGCAGCTCAATGGGGGGACTAGCATGGCCCGGGGAGCTGTTTTTT	CASSSMGGLAWPGELFF
-	-	TRBV6-6	TRBJ2-7	TGTGCCAGCAGTTCCCAGGCCTACGAGCAGTACTTC	CASSSQAYEQYF
many	-	TRBV3-1	TRBJ2-1	TGTGCCAGCAGTCCGGGACATTCCTACAATGAGCAGTTCTTC	CASSPGHSYNEQFF
many	-	TRBV20-1	TRBJ2-3	TGCTGTGCTAGAGATCTTAGTTCGGACACGAGCACAGATACGCAGTATTTT	CCARDLSSDTSTDTQYF
few	-	TRBV29-1	TRBJ1-3	TGCAGCGTTGGATCCGTAGGAAACACCATATATTTT	CSVGSVGNTIYF
few	TRBD2	TRBV6-1	TRBJ2-1	TGTGCCAGCGGACGGACTAGCGGCTACAATGAGCAGTTCTTC	CASGRTSGYNEQFF
-	-	TRBV27	TRBJ1-1	TGTGCCAGCAGTTCCGGTGTTCGGGGAACTGAAGCTTTCTTT	CASSSGVRGTEAFF
few	-	TRBV3-1	TRBJ1-3	TGTGCCAGCAGCCAAGGGGGCGGGGCCCAAATCGGAAACACCATATATTTT	CASSQGGGAQIGNTIYF
many	TRBD2	TRBV11-2	TRBJ2-2	TGTGCCAGCAGCTTCCGGACTAGCCCGAACACCGGGGAGCTGTTTTTT	CASSFRTSPNTGELFF